This T cell receptor beta chain was recovered during a study of OX40 agonist ivuxolimab in advanced cancers. Regarding the study in general: The costimulatory receptor OX40 (CD134) was targeted by ivuxolimab, a fully human IgG2 agonistic monoclonal antibody. A male proportion of 75% to 85% and a mean age of around 60 years, ranging from 23 to 79, were recorded for the dose-escalation cohort. The purpose of peripheral TCRbeta sequencing was to test whether ivuxolimab changed TCR sequence diversity and led to clonal T-cell expansion. Partial responses occurred in three dose-escalation patients, of whom one had hepatocellular carcinoma and two had cutaneous melanoma. Of the approximately 54 dose-escalation patients, hepatocellular carcinoma was present in about 20, melanoma in approximately 15, renal cell carcinoma in 9 and head and neck cancer in 9. Patients were allowed to have had prior anti-PD-1, anti-PD-L1 or anti-CTLA-4 therapy, and around 41% of the dose-escalation patients had previously received checkpoint inhibitors. The paper describes the monotherapy dose-escalation part (N of about 55 patients) of the phase I trial of ivuxolimab. Intravenous ivuxolimab was administered to patients every 2 weeks at six dose levels: 0.01, 0.1, 0.3, 1.5, 3 and 10 mg/kg.

The trial excluded patients who had a history of autoimmune disease or who were on systemic immunosuppression. Peripheral blood for TCR sequencing was drawn from every dose cohort at baseline, at cycle 4 day 1 and at cycle 7 day 1. The samples were drawn from a first-in-human, open-label, multicenter phase I dose-escalation trial of ivuxolimab. Adults with locally advanced or metastatic head and neck squamous cell, hepatocellular, melanoma or renal cell carcinoma were enrolled in the trial. Before TCR sequencing, CD4+ and CD8+ T cells were separately sorted from peripheral blood. V and J lose 6 bases and 8 bases, and a span of 16 bases separates them. In the germline V gene (reference sequence), CDR1 corresponds to MNHEY and CDR2 to SMNVEV. Spanning cysteine to phenylalanine, the CDR3 consists of 14 amino acids. The CDR3 DNA has 42 bases and is translated from base 1. To sequence the TCRbeta CDR3 region, genomic DNA was isolated from the sorted cells. The immunoSEQ Assay was used for sequencing of TCRbeta CDR3 regions. Drawn from immuneACCESS, this table holds only the in-frame rearrangements with V and J called that TCRdb kept. Clones are partly lost; checked studies trace under half to an unresolved V gene and leave the rest unexplained. This sample is represented by 9,000 to 15,000 clones; about 87% of them were singletons. The biggest ten clones account for roughly 50% of the sample.

Study-level results and caveats: At doses from 0.1 to 3.0 mg/kg, clonal expansion was seen in both CD4+ and CD8+ blood T cells between baseline and week 6. After ivuxolimab, more expanded clones were found on average in CD8+ T cells than in CD4+ T cells. Which antigens the clonally expanded peripheral T cells were specific for was not determined. In the 0.1-3.0 mg/kg groups, partial responders were among the patients with the lowest normalized peripheral clonal expansion, particularly in CD8+ T cells. Low levels of normalized T-cell clonal expansion were also seen in some nonresponding patients.

On this clone: The clone's antigen remains unknown. The record has no base qualities; no much larger clone is one base away.

This TCR came from an adult with an advanced solid tumor such as melanoma, head and neck, liver or kidney cancer. The sequencing used CD4+ or CD8+ T cells sorted from blood, collected in a trial of the OX40 agonist ivuxolimab. The chain is made from TRBV27 and TRBJ1-4; perhaps TRBD1 is the D gene, with 5 bases matching. The CDR3 sequence is CASSLRGFQEKLFF. The DNA is TGTGCCAGCAGCCTTAGGGGATTTCAGGAAAAACTGTTTTTT.